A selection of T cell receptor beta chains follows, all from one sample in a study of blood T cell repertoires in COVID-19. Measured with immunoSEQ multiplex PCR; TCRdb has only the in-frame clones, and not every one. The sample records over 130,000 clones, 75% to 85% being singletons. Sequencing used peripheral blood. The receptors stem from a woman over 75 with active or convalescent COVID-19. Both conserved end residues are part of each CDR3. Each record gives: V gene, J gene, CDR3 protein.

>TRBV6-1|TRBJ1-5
CASSEAGGQFQPQHF
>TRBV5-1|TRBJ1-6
CASSLEPTGPGSPLHF
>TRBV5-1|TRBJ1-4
CASRGQGANEKLFF
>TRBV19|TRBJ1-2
CASSMDGWRGYTF
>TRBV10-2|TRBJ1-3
CASSTGQGASGNTIYF
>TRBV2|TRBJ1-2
CASSADSGRGYTF
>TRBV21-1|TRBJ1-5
CASSKSATDNQPQHF
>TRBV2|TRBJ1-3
CASSPRRSGGNTIYF
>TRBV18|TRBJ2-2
CASSNTKKNTGELFF
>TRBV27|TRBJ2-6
CASMLRLAGVGANVLTF
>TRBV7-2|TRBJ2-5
CASSPPGTGRETQYF
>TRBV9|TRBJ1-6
CASSVGTGDSPLHF
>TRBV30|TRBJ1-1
CAWSATPGVTEAFF
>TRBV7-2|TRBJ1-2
CASSLMGQGQLGYTF
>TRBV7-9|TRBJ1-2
CASRGQGRGYTF
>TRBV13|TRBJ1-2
CASSSYRGHAGYTF
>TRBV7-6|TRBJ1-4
CASSSNRGPNEKLFF